The 25 T cell receptor beta chains below were found in one sample sequenced in a study of beta chain features in type 1 diabetes. Expressed TCRB transcripts were sequenced after all isolated RNA was converted to cDNA. TCRdb keeps only in-frame clones here, not all; method: immunoSEQ multiplex PCR. Of about 360,000 clones in the sample, roughly 12% were seen once. Material: naive CD4+ T cells from blood. Source of these receptors: a man between 18 and 35 years old in good health.

This clone showed up just a few times. J is TRBJ1-1 and V is TRBV7-9, with a possible D match to TRBD1 (5 bases). In germline, CDR1 is SEHNR, CDR2 FQNEAQ (reference sequence). CDR3 size: 14 residues. Trimming stripped 1 base from V and 7 bases from J, with 13 bases between. For the CDR3, the DNA is TGTGCCAGCAGCTTAGGGTTTCTGACAGATGAAGCTTTCTTT. It translates to CASSLGFLTDEAFF. Looking up the rest from reference TRBV7-9 and TRBJ1-1 gives the full variable domain: DTGVSQNPRHKITKRGQNVTFRCDPISEHNRLYWYRQTLGQGPEFLTYFQNEAQLEKSRLLSDRFSAERPKGSFSTLEIQRTEQGDSAMYLCASSLGFLTDEAFFGQGTRLTVV.

The rearrangement links TRBV5-4 to TRBJ2-7, with 9 bases that match TRBD1. Germline-derived CDR1 and CDR2 are SGHNT and YYREEE (reference sequence). The CDR3 is 15 amino acids. Unmatched junction bases numbered 4, after V lost 3 bases and J lost 0 bases. The DNA of the CDR3 is TGTGCCAGCAGCTCGGACAGGGGAGTCTCCTACGAGCAGTACTTC. It specifies CASSSDRGVSYEQYF.

This clone has only a few counts. V and J are TRBV19 and TRBJ1-5, with 8 bases fitting TRBD1. Germline CDR1 reads LNHDA; CDR2 reads SQIVND (reference sequence). Germline trimming cut 9 bases from V and 4 bases from J; bases unmatched to any gene: 5. The CDR3 has 13 amino acids. Here the CDR3 reads CARSYRGNQPQHF. The CDR3 nucleotides are TGTGCCAGATCATACAGGGGGAATCAGCCCCAGCATTTT.

To note about this clone: At the DNA level, this CDR3 is encoded by other sequences in the same sample as well. This rearrangement joins TRBV18 to TRBJ2-3; D may be TRBD2 (6 bases). This CDR3 has 14 amino acids. CDR1 and CDR2 (germline): KGHSH, LQKENI. V lost 2 bases and J lost 0, with 6 bases in between. CDR3 residues: CASSPGTSTDTQYF. CDR3 in DNA: TGTGCCAGCTCACCAGGGACTAGCACAGATACGCAGTATTTT.

The chain employs TRBV4-3 and TRBJ1-4, with D maybe TRBD1 (6 bases). V was trimmed by 4 bases and J by 8 bases, leaving 11 bases between them. Germline V gene data show CDR1 as LGHNA and CDR2 as YSLEER. The CDR3 contains 13 residues. CDR3 nucleotide sequence: TGCGCCAGCAGCCGACAAACAGGGGAAAAACTGTTTTTT. It specifies CASSRQTGEKLFF.

J is TRBJ1-5 and V is TRBV28; D gene ambiguous. CDR1 is MDHEN and CDR2 is SYDVKM in the germline V gene. CDR3 length: 11 residues. Trimming took off 5 bases at V and 5 bases at J, with 4 bases between the two ends. Here the CDR3 reads CASSLHQPQHF. The CDR3 coding sequence is TGTGCCAGCAGTCTCCATCAGCCCCAGCATTTT.

This clone was seen a handful of times. V and J are TRBV5-1 and TRBJ2-4; weak D call: TRBD2 (6 bases). V shed 2 bases and J shed 8 bases, with 14 bases lying between them. This CDR3 has 14 amino acids. Germline V gene lookup returns CDR1 SGHRS and CDR2 YFSETQ. The CDR3 reads CASSFSGGNDIQYF. The CDR3 DNA follows: TGCGCCAGCAGCTTCAGCGGAGGGAACGACATTCAGTACTTC.

This rearrangement joins TRBV5-1 to TRBJ2-5; 14 bases fit TRBD2. This CDR3 is built from 17 residues. The germline V gene has CDR1 SGHRS and CDR2 YFSETQ. J was trimmed by 1 base and V by 0 bases; bases with no gene match: 2. The CDR3 DNA is TGCGCCAGCAGCTTGGCCGGACTAGCGGGGGGCCAAGAGACCCAGTACTTC. This translates into CASSLAGLAGGQETQYF.

This clone was detected only a few times. The rearrangement joins TRBV30 to TRBJ1-1; D remains ambiguous. The germline V gene encodes CDR1 GTSNPN and CDR2 SVGIG (reference sequence). This CDR3 is built from 12 residues. Trimming removed 2 bases from V and 11 bases from J, with 15 bases in between. The CDR3 here is CAWSQGYGDAFF. CDR3 DNA: TGTGCCTGGAGTCAAGGCTACGGGGATGCTTTCTTT.

This clone was counted a few times. V and J are TRBV7-2 and TRBJ1-1; a weak D match, TRBD1 (6 bases). The CDR3 is 14 amino acids. Trimming took off 5 bases at V and 1 base at J, with 11 bases between the two ends. In germline, CDR1 is SGHTA, CDR2 FQGNSA. This CDR3 is CASSQYRENTEAFF. The CDR3 DNA reads as TGTGCCAGCAGCCAGTACAGGGAGAACACTGAAGCTTTCTTT. Looking up the rest from reference TRBV7-2 and TRBJ1-1 gives the full variable domain: GAGVSQSPSNKVTEKGKDVELRCDPISGHTALYWYRQSLGQGLEFLIYFQGNSAPDKSGLPSDRFSAERTGGSVSTLTIQRTQQEDSAVYLCASSQYRENTEAFFGQGTRLTVV.

This clone was seen only a few times. The V and J genes are TRBV5-1 and TRBJ2-3; TRBD2 matches 10 bases. The CDR3 runs 17 residues. Per germline, CDR1 SGHRS and CDR2 YFSETQ. J lost 0 bases, V lost 0 bases, and 4 bases had no gene match. The DNA of the CDR3 is TGCGCCAGCAGCTTGGAACTAGCGGGAACTAGCACAGATACGCAGTATTTT. Protein product: CASSLELAGTSTDTQYF.

This clone was seen a few times. The V gene is TRBV28, the J gene TRBJ1-2; 8 nucleotides match TRBD1. This CDR3 region has 15 residues. V lost 6 bases, J lost 8 bases, and 14 bases stayed unmatched. Germline V gene data show CDR1 as MDHEN and CDR2 as SYDVKM. CDR3 DNA: TGTGCCAGCAGGCCCCTGGACAGGGTCGTTGGAGGCTACACCTTC. Amino acid sequence: CASRPLDRVVGGYTF.

Only one count was recorded for this clone. J is TRBJ2-2 and V is TRBV27, with 12 bases fitting TRBD2. CDR1 and CDR2 from the germline V gene are MNHEY and SMNVEV (reference sequence). With V trimmed by 0 bases and J by 0 bases, 11 bases remained unmatched. This CDR3 spans 21 amino acids. For the CDR3, the DNA is TGTGCCAGCAGTTTATCGGCTCTTGGACTAGCGGGAACTCCGAACACCGGGGAGCTGTTTTTT. This gives the protein CASSLSALGLAGTPNTGELFF.

The rearrangement links TRBV28 to TRBJ1-5; no clear D gene. The germline gives CDR1 MDHEN, CDR2 SYDVKM. The CDR3 totals 15 residues. Trimming pared 3 bases from V and 0 bases from J, leaving 9 bases between. This CDR3 is CASSFRGDSNQPQHF. The CDR3 nucleotides read TGTGCCAGCAGTTTCCGGGGAGATAGCAATCAGCCCCAGCATTTT.

The V and J genes are TRBV15 and TRBJ2-2; D might be TRBD2 (5 bases). Germline V gene lookup returns CDR1 LNHNV and CDR2 YYDKDF (reference sequence). Trimming stripped 0 bases from V and 2 bases from J, with 10 bases between. The CDR3 runs to 16 residues. CDR3 in DNA: TGTGCCACCAGCAGAGATCTCGGAGGTAACACCGGGGAGCTGTTTTTT. This encodes CATSRDLGGNTGELFF.

This clone was found a few times. The genes are TRBV5-4 and TRBJ1-2; possible D gene TRBD1, 5 bases. The V and J ends lost 1 base and 2 bases respectively, with 9 bases between them. Germline loops: CDR1 SGHNT, CDR2 YYREEE (reference sequence). The CDR3 length is 14 residues. The CDR3 DNA sequence: TGTGCCAGCAGCTTGTACCCAGGGAACTATGGCTACACCTTC. Encoded protein: CASSLYPGNYGYTF.

In DNA form, the CDR3 reads TGTGCCAGCAGTTTGAATTGGGGGACTAGCTATCCCCTAGGGTTCTTC. It encodes CASSLNWGTSYPLGFF. This chain connects TRBV28 to TRBJ2-1, with TRBD2 identical over 9 bases. Germline CDR1 reads MDHEN; CDR2 reads SYDVKM. Unmatched junction bases numbered 18, after V lost 3 bases and J lost 15 bases. The CDR3 is made up of 16 amino acids.

The rearrangement links TRBV4-2 to TRBJ1-4, with unresolved D. V shed 0 bases and J shed 4 bases, with 12 bases lying between them. Germline CDR1 and CDR2: LGHNA and YNFKEQ. The CDR3 spans 16 residues. This CDR3 reads CASSQDYGEGNEKLFF. The CDR3 region has the DNA TGTGCCAGCAGCCAAGACTATGGGGAGGGTAATGAAAAACTGTTTTTT.

The chain recombines TRBV5-1 with TRBJ2-7, with TRBD2 matching 7 bases. Germline CDR1 is SGHRS and CDR2 is YFSETQ. There are 15 residues in the CDR3. Losses at the gene ends were 0 bases for V and 6 bases for J; bases not matched to a gene: 9. CDR3 bases: TGCGCCAGCAGCTTGGATGGTGGGAGGGAGTCCGAGCAGTACTTC. Translating gives CASSLDGGRESEQYF.

The rearrangement uses TRBV28 and TRBJ1-2, with 8 bases lining up with TRBD1. Germline CDR1 reads MDHEN; CDR2 reads SYDVKM. V trimming: 5 bases; J trimming: 8 bases; junction bases outside the gene matches: 13. CDR3 length: 15 residues. The CDR3 protein is CASSAPRTGIEGYTF. CDR3 DNA: TGTGCCAGCAGTGCTCCCCGGACAGGGATTGAGGGCTACACCTTC.

V gene TRBV5-1 combines with J gene TRBJ2-3; TRBD2 might be the D (5 bases). This CDR3 is built from 16 residues. Looked up from germline, CDR1 is SGHRS and CDR2 is YFSETQ. V was clipped by 2 bases and J by 0 bases, with 13 bases between them. The CDR3 DNA is TGCGCCAGCAGCTTCACGGCGGACTCTAGCACAGATACGCAGTATTTT. Protein sequence: CASSFTADSSTDTQYF. The full variable domain, rest sourced from reference TRBV5-1 and TRBJ2-3, is KAGVTQTPRYLIKTRGQQVTLSCSPISGHRSVSWYQQTPGQGLQFLFEYFSETQRNKGNFPGRFSGRQFSNSRSEMNVSTLELGDSALYLCASSFTADSSTDTQYFGPGTRLTVL.

This chain uses TRBV29-1 with TRBJ2-1; tentative D call: TRBD1 (5 bases). Trimming cost V 8 bases and J 4 bases, with 12 bases left between them. CDR3 length equals 12 residues. Germline CDR1 reads SQVTM; CDR2 reads ANQGSEA. The CDR3 coding sequence is TGCAGCAGCCCCGGACAATACAATGAGCAGTTCTTC. Translating gives CSSPGQYNEQFF.

This clone turned up a few times. The J gene is TRBJ2-7, the V gene TRBV28; TRBD2 matches at 8 bases. Looked up from germline, CDR1 is MDHEN and CDR2 is SYDVKM. The CDR3 is made up of 14 amino acids. V lost 8 bases and J lost 3; bases outside the gene matches: 9. As DNA, the CDR3 is TGTGCCAGCGGGAGGGCTAGCGGGTACTACGAGCAGTACTTC. Encoded protein: CASGRASGYYEQYF.

This clone was recorded a few times. This chain joins TRBV7-2 and TRBJ1-5; the D is unclear. The CDR3 loop spans 14 amino acids. Trimming took 6 bases from V and 0 from J, leaving 9 bases between them. CDR1 SGHTA and CDR2 FQGNSA come from the germline V gene. CDR3 sequence (DNA): TGTGCCAGCAGTCCAGAATATAGCAATCAGCCCCAGCATTTT. It yields the protein CASSPEYSNQPQHF.

The rearrangement uses TRBV11-2 and TRBJ1-2; D is ambiguous. The CDR3 has 13 residues. Germline lookup yields CDR1 SGHAT and CDR2 FQNNGV. Trimming pared 5 bases from V and 4 bases from J, leaving 11 bases between. The CDR3 region has the DNA TGTGCCAGCAGCCCTAGCGGGCCCTATGGCTACACCTTC. Protein product: CASSPSGPYGYTF.